Below, one T cell receptor (beta chain) is given with its context. Sequenced by immunoSEQ multiplex PCR; TCRdb stores in-frame clones only, minus some. Of around 77,000 clones in the sample, roughly nine tenths were seen once. The data were taken from a study of T cell changes during pregnancy in multiple sclerosis. The V end was cut by 3 bases, the J end by 10 bases, with 13 bases between. CDR1 SGHTA and CDR2 FQGNSA come from the germline V gene. The CDR3 spans 14 residues. The J gene is TRBJ1-6, the V gene TRBV7-2; D may be TRBD1 (5 bases). The material sequenced was peripheral blood, taken in the third trimester of pregnancy. The TCR sequence derives from a female donor in good health, enrolled as a control in a pregnancy study. CDR3 amino acids: CASSFFGTDSPLHF. DNA for the CDR3: TGTGCCAGCAGCTTTTTCGGGACTGACTCACCCCTCCACTTT.